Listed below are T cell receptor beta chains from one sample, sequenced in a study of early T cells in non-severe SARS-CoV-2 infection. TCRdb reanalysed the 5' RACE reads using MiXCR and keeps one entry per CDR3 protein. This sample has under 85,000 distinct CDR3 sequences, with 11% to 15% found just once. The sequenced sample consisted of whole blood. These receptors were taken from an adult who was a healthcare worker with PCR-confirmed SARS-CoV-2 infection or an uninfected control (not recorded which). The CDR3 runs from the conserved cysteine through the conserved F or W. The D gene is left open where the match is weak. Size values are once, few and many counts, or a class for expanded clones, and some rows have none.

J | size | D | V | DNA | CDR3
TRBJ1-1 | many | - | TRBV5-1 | TGCGCCAGCAGCACCGGCAGGTCTGACACTGAAGCTTTCTTT | CASSTGRSDTEAFF
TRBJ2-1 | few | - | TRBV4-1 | TGCGCCAGCAGCCAAGGCCCTTCCATCGATGAGCAGTTCTTC | CASSQGPSIDEQFF
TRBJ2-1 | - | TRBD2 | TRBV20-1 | TGCAGTGCTAGGACCGGGACTAGTCTCAATGAGCAGTTCTTC | CSARTGTSLNEQFF
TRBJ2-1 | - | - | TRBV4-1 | TGCGCCAGCAGCCAAGAGGGTCAGGGGCTTAATGAGCAGTTCTTC | CASSQEGQGLNEQFF
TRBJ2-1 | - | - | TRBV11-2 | TGTGCCAGCAGCTTAGCTCCGGGTCCCTACAATGAGCAGTTCTTC | CASSLAPGPYNEQFF
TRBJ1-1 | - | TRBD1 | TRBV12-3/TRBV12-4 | TGTGCCAGCAGTTTTCCGGGACAGGGGTCTGAAGCTTTCTTT | CASSFPGQGSEAFF
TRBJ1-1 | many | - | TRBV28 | TGTGCCAGCAGCACAGGTGGTAACACTGAAGCTTTCTTT | CASSTGGNTEAFF
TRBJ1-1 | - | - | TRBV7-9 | TGTGCCAGCAGCTCTTACAGCATACCGAACACTGAAGCTTTCTTT | CASSSYSIPNTEAFF
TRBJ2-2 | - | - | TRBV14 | TGTGCCAACAGCCTCCATCATAACACCGGGGAGCTGTTTTTT | CANSLHHNTGELFF
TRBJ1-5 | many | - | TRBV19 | TGTGCCAGTAGTAACCCCCCTCCGGGAGGGCAGCCCCAGCATTTT | CASSNPPPGGQPQHF
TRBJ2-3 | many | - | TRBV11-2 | TGTGCCAGCAGCTTAGGAGGAGTGGCAGGACCGAGCACAGATACGCAGTATTTT | CASSLGGVAGPSTDTQYF
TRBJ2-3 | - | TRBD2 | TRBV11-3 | TGTGCCAGCAGTGGCGGGGGGGACACAGATACGCAGTATTTT | CASSGGGDTDTQYF
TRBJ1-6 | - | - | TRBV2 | TGTGCCAGCAGGGAGAGGAGCTCCTATAATTCACCCCTCCACTTT | CASRERSSYNSPLHF
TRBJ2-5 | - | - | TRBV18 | TGTGCCAGCTCACCACCGCAGGAGACCCAGTACTTC | CASSPPQETQYF
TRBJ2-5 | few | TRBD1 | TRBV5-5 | TGTGCCAGCAGCTTTTCCGGGACAGAACAAGAGACCCAGTACTTC | CASSFSGTEQETQYF
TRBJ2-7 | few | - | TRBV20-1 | TGCAGTGCTAGCGTTGTTCACTCCTACGAGCAGTACTTC | CSASVVHSYEQYF
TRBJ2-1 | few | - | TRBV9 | TGTGCCAGCAGCGTCATATATGACAATGAGCAGTTCTTC | CASSVIYDNEQFF
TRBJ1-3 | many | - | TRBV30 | TGTGCCTGGAGCAGGGTATCTGGAAACACCATATATTTT | CAWSRVSGNTIYF
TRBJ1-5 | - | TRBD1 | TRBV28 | TGTGCCAGCAGTTCGACAGGGGATGGCAATCAGCCCCAGCATTTT | CASSSTGDGNQPQHF
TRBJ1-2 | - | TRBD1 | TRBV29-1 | TGCAGCGTGGAGGACAGGCCCTATGGCTACACCTTC | CSVEDRPYGYTF
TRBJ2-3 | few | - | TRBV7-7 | TGTGCCAGCAGCCCGGGGGCTATCGGCACAGATACGCAGTATTTT | CASSPGAIGTDTQYF
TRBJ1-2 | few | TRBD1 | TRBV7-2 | TGTGCCAGCAGCCCTAGGCAGGGGGGATATGGCTACACCTTC | CASSPRQGGYGYTF
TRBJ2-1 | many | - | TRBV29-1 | TGCAGCGCCCTCGACCCGGGCAATGAGCAGTTCTTC | CSALDPGNEQFF
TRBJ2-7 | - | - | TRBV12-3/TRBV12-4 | TGTGCCAGCAGTTTAGGCTTCCGGGAGCAGTACTTC | CASSLGFREQYF
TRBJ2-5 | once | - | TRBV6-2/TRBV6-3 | TGTGCCAGCAGTTACGACCGGCTCCGGGAGACCCAGTACTTC | CASSYDRLRETQYF
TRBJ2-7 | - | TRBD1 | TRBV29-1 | TGCAGCGTTGAGGCACAGGGGCGGGCCGAGCAGTACTTC | CSVEAQGRAEQYF
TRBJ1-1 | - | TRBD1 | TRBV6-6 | TGTGCCAGCAGCCTCCTGACAGGGGGCAAGGAAGGCACTGAAGCTTTCTTT | CASSLLTGGKEGTEAFF
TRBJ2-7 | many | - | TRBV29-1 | TGCAGCACCCGGGACAACCAGCTCGATGTGCAGTACTTC | CSTRDNQLDVQYF
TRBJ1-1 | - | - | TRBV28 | TGTGCCAGCCGGGAGTCGGAAACTGAAGCTTTCTTT | CASRESETEAFF
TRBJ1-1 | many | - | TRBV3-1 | TGTGCCAGCAGCACGGGACGTATGAACACTGAAGCTTTCTTT | CASSTGRMNTEAFF
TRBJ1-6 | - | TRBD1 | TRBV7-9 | TGTGCCAGCAGCCCGGGACAGCCTACGTCCCCCCTCCACTTT | CASSPGQPTSPLHF
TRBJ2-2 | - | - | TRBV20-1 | TGCAGTGCTAGGGAAGGGAGGCCCGCTTCTACCGGGGAGCTGTTTTTT | CSAREGRPASTGELFF
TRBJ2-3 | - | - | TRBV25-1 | TGTGCCAGCAGTGAATCGAGGGGGGCTGAAGATACGCAGTATTTT | CASSESRGAEDTQYF
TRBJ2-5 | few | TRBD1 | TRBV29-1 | TGCAGCGGTGGGGACAGATCGAAAAGAGCGACCCAGTACTTC | CSGGDRSKRATQYF
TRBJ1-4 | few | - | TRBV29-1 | TGCAGCGTTGAAGAAGGAGAAAAACTGTTTTTT | CSVEEGEKLFF
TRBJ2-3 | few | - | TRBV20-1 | TGCAGTGCTAGAGATAATCGGCCTAGCACAGATACGCAGTATTTT | CSARDNRPSTDTQYF
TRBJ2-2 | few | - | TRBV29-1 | TGCAGCGTTCGGTCCGGGGAGCTGTTTTTT | CSVRSGELFF
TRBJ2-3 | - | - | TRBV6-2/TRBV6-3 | TGTGCCAGCAACGCCGGCGGTGCGCAGTATTTT | CASNAGGAQYF
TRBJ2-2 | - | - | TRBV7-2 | TGTGCCAGCAGCCAGACTAGGAACACCGGCGAGCTGTTTTTT | CASSQTRNTGELFF
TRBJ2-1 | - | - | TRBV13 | TGTGCCAGCAGCTCACCTCTAGAACTCAGGGGATTTTGGGGTGAGCAGTTCTTC | CASSSPLELRGFWGEQFF
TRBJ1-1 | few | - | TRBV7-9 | TGTGCCAGCAGCTTCGGATCCGGGGTGAACACTGAAGCTTTCTTT | CASSFGSGVNTEAFF
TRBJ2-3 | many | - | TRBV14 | TGTGCCAGCAGCCCACTTGGGGTAACGCAGTATTTT | CASSPLGVTQYF
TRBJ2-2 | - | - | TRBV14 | TGTGCCAGCAGCCGCGTGGGGGACACCGGGGAGCTGTTTTTT | CASSRVGDTGELFF
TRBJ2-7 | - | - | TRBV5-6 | TGTGCCAGCAGCACCGGACTCCCGACCTCCTACGAGCAGTACTTC | CASSTGLPTSYEQYF
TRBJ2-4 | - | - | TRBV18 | TGTGCCAGCTCACCACCCTTGGCGGCCAAAAACATTCAGTACTTC | CASSPPLAAKNIQYF
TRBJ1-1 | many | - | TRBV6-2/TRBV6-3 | TGTGCCAGCAACCAAGCAGGGAACACTGAAGCTTTCTTT | CASNQAGNTEAFF
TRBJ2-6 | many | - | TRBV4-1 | TGCGCCAGCAGCCAAGGCACAGGCTCTGGGGCCAACGTCCTGACTTTC | CASSQGTGSGANVLTF
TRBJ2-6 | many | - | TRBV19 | TGTGCCAGTAGAAATCAGGGAGCTGGGGCCAACGTCCTGACTTTC | CASRNQGAGANVLTF
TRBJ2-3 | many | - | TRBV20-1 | TGCAGTGCTAGCCCAGTGGGTGCCCCCGGCAATACGCAGTATTTT | CSASPVGAPGNTQYF
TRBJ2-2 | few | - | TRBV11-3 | TGTGCCAGCAGCCCGCGGGACAGCCAACTAGGCGGGGAGCTGTTTTTT | CASSPRDSQLGGELFF
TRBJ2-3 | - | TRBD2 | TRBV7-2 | TGTGTCAGCAGCTTAGACGGTAGCGGGGGGGTCACAGATACGCAGTATTTT | CVSSLDGSGGVTDTQYF
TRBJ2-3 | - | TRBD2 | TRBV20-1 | TGCAGTGCTGGCCTTGCGGGGGGGGCCTCTAGCACAGATACGCAGTATTTT | CSAGLAGGASSTDTQYF
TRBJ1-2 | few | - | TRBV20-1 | TGCAGTGCTAGATTACAGTCCTATGGCTACACCTTC | CSARLQSYGYTF
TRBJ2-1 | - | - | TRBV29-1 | TGCAGCCTTGAGGTGTCTGGCGGCGATGAGCAGTTCTTC | CSLEVSGGDEQFF
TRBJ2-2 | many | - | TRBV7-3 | TGTGCCAGCAGCTTAGGACCACACTTTACCGGGGAGCTGTTTTTT | CASSLGPHFTGELFF